The next 29 T cell receptor beta chains were all read from a single sample in a study of neurological immune-mediated disorders. TCRdb reprocessed the 5' RACE reads via MiXCR and lists one record per CDR3 protein. Counted here are approximately 70,000 distinct CDR3 sequences, about 5% occurring once; the ten biggest clones make up roughly 2%. The sample was PBMCs. These receptors were taken from a woman between 65 and 79 years old with multiple sclerosis.

This clonotype came up a few times. The chain couples TRBV7-2 to TRBJ1-2; D possibly corresponds to TRBD1 (5 bases). Per the germline V gene, CDR1 is SGHTA and CDR2 is FQGNSA. The CDR3 sequence is 13 residues long. V was trimmed by 5 bases and J by 4 bases, leaving 11 bases between them. This CDR3 reads CASSIDSLYGYTF. In DNA form, the CDR3 reads TGTGCCAGCAGCATCGACAGTCTCTATGGCTACACCTTC.

This clonotype has ten or more counts. The J gene is TRBJ1-1, the V gene TRBV20-1; D is perhaps TRBD1 (5 bases). V dropped 5 bases and J dropped 6 bases, with 19 bases sitting between them. CDR3 length: 14 residues. The germline V gene has CDR1 DFQATT and CDR2 SNEGSKA (reference sequence). Here the CDR3 DNA reads TGCAGTGCTTCAACGGGGCGGTTTATCGCTGAAGCTTTCTTT. Translated: CSASTGRFIAEAFF.

V usage is TRBV3-1 and J usage is TRBJ2-3; 9 bases agree with TRBD2. The CDR3 is 17 amino acids. The ends lost 0 bases at V and 4 bases at J; junction bases unmatched: 8. From germline, CDR1 is LGHDT and CDR2 YNNKEL (reference sequence). The CDR3 protein is CASSQDWLAGRADTQYF. Here the CDR3 DNA reads TGTGCCAGCAGCCAAGATTGGCTAGCGGGAAGGGCAGATACGCAGTATTTT.

The chain combines TRBV7-2 with TRBJ1-4, with D unresolved. CDR1 SGHTA and CDR2 FQGNSA come from the germline V gene. CDR3 length: 15 amino acids. V lost 5 bases and J lost 0, with 10 bases in between. CDR3 in amino acids: CASSQYSSTNEKLFF. The CDR3 bases are TGTGCCAGCAGCCAATATTCATCAACTAATGAAAAACTGTTTTTT.

In its sample, this clonotype was seen many times. V and J are TRBV5-8 and TRBJ2-7; 10 bases are shared with TRBD2. This CDR3 region has 17 residues. The V gene end was trimmed by 5 bases and the J gene end by 2 bases; junction bases not matched to a gene: 13. Per germline, CDR1 SGHTS and CDR2 YDEGEE. CDR3 nucleotide sequence: TGTGCCAGCAGTCGGGTGAAAGCGGGAGGGCTGACCTACGAGCAGTACTTC. Translated, it gives CASSRVKAGGLTYEQYF. Variable domain in full (rest from reference TRBV5-8 and TRBJ2-7): EAGVTQSPTHLIKTRGQQATLRCSPISGHTSVYWYQQALGLGLQFLLWYDEGEERNRGNFPPRFSGRQFPNYSSELNVNALELEDSALYLCASSRVKAGGLTYEQYFGPGTRLTVT.

This clonotype was counted at least ten times. V and J are TRBV15 and TRBJ1-1; TRBD1 agrees at 9 bases. V was clipped by 5 bases and J by 4 bases; unmatched bases: 11. Germline loops: CDR1 LNHNV, CDR2 YYDKDF (reference sequence). The CDR3 spans 16 residues. For the CDR3, the DNA is TGTGCCACCAGCGCACGTTATACAGGGGGCTTCACTGAAGCTTTCTTT. It translates to CATSARYTGGFTEAFF. Full variable domain (missing parts from reference TRBV15 and TRBJ1-1): DAMVIQNPRYQVTQFGKPVTLSCSQTLNHNVMYWYQQKSSQAPKLLFHYYDKDFNNEADTPDNFQSRRPNTSFCFLDIRSPGLGDTAMYLCATSARYTGGFTEAFFGQGTRLTVV.

This clonotype is classed as medium-sized (0.01 to 0.1%). The CDR3 spells CASSLAGQGVSEQYF. DNA of the CDR3: TGTGCCAGCAGCTTAGCGGGACAGGGCGTAAGCGAGCAGTACTTC. The chain carries TRBV7-2 and TRBJ2-7, with 9 bases aligning to TRBD1. The CDR3 covers 15 residues. Germline-derived CDR1 and CDR2 are SGHTA and FQGNSA. V shed 0 bases and J 6 bases; nucleotides not matched to a gene: 6.

This clonotype was detected many times. The chain carries TRBV3-1 and TRBJ2-7; tentatively, D is TRBD2 (5 bases). The germline CDR1 and CDR2 sequences are LGHDT and YNNKEL (reference sequence). The V end lost 5 bases, the J end lost 0 bases, and 23 bases lay between the germline ends. The CDR3 spans 18 residues. DNA of the CDR3: TGTGCCAGCAGCTCGGGATTCACTTTAGAGTACTTCTCCTACGAGCAGTACTTC. Its protein is CASSSGFTLEYFSYEQYF.

This clonotype was observed many times. A junction boundary mismatches the germline segment, possibly from a read error. The chain uses TRBV7-2 and TRBJ2-5; tentative D call: TRBD2 (6 bases). There are 13 residues in the CDR3. Germline V lookup: CDR1 SGHTA, CDR2 FQGNSA. The CDR3 bases are TGCGCCACAAGAGGCGGGAAACAGGAGACCCAGTACTTC. It yields the protein CATRGGKQETQYF. The whole variable domain, remainder taken from reference TRBV7-2 and TRBJ2-5, is GAGVSQSPSNKVTEKGKDVELRCDPISGHTALYWYRQSLGQGLEFLIYFQGNSAPDKSGLPSDRFSAERTGGSVSTLTIQRTQQEDSAVYLCATRGGKQETQYFGPGTRLLVL.

This clonotype appeared many times. The genes are TRBV5-6 and TRBJ1-5; 8 positions match TRBD1. Germline V gene sequence: CDR1 SGHDT, CDR2 YYEEEE. Unmatched junction bases numbered 2, after V lost 2 bases and J lost 4 bases. The CDR3 contains 14 residues. The CDR3 DNA sequence: TGTGCCAGCAGCTTCGACAGGGGAAATCAGCCCCAGCATTTT. Residues: CASSFDRGNQPQHF.

This clonotype was recorded at least ten times. The chain employs TRBV13 and TRBJ2-7; 10 bases match TRBD2. This CDR3 is 14 amino acids long. The V and J ends lost 2 bases and 5 bases, in that order; junction bases with no gene match: 3. CDR1 is PRHDT and CDR2 is FYEKMQ in the germline V gene (reference sequence). CDR3 in amino acids: CASSLKAGGNEQYF. DNA for the CDR3: TGTGCCAGCAGCTTAAAAGCGGGAGGGAACGAGCAGTACTTC.

The sample holds many counts of this clonotype. This sequence joins TRBV12-3 or TRBV12-4 and TRBJ2-2; TRBD1 or TRBD2 may be the D gene (5 bases each). The CDR3 spans 14 residues. Trimming shortened V by 7 bases and J by 4 bases, and 13 bases separated the two germline ends. Here the CDR3 reads CASILGPSTGELFF. The CDR3 nucleotides read TGTGCCAGCATTCTGGGACCGTCCACCGGGGAGCTGTTTTTT.

This clonotype appeared a few times. V gene TRBV5-1 combines with J gene TRBJ2-3; perhaps TRBD2 as D (6 bases). V was pared by 4 bases and J by 1 base, with 13 bases between. Germline CDR1 and CDR2: SGHRS and YFSETQ. The CDR3 runs 15 residues. The CDR3 DNA follows: TGCGCCAGCAGCGTGCACGGGAGTGGCACAGATACGCAGTATTTT. This gives the protein CASSVHGSGTDTQYF.

V is TRBV9 and J is TRBJ1-1; the match to TRBD1 covers 7 bases. Germline lookup yields CDR1 SGDLS and CDR2 YYNGEE. Losses at the gene ends were 4 bases for V and 4 bases for J; bases not matched to a gene: 7. This CDR3 has 14 amino acids. CDR3: CASSPPRGFTEAFF. In DNA, the CDR3 is TGTGCCAGCAGCCCCCCCAGGGGGTTCACTGAAGCTTTCTTT.

This clonotype appeared a few times. This may arise from a read error, as a much more abundant clone is one base away. CDR3 DNA: TGCAATGCCCCCGGTGGCGGGGGGGGGACAGATACGCAGTATTTT. Translated, it gives CNAPGGGGGTDTQYF. V usage is TRBV20-1 and J usage is TRBJ2-3; 9 positions match TRBD2. CDR3 length: 15 residues. The germline V gene encodes CDR1 DFQATT and CDR2 SNEGSKA (reference sequence).

This clonotype was picked up many times. V gene TRBV5-4 combines with J gene TRBJ1-1, with D possibly being TRBD1 (6 bases). This CDR3 spans 16 amino acids. V lost 1 base to trimming and J lost 4 bases, with 17 bases between them. Germline CDR1 reads SGHNT; CDR2 reads YYREEE (reference sequence). The CDR3 sequence: CASSLRAGVGTTEAFF. Written as DNA, the CDR3 is TGTGCCAGCAGCTTGCGGGCAGGGGTCGGGACCACTGAAGCTTTCTTT.

The chain carries TRBV4-3 and TRBJ2-7; maybe TRBD2 (5 bases). V was trimmed by 2 bases and J by 6 bases, leaving 23 bases between them. Germline CDR1 reads LGHNA; CDR2 reads YSLEER. The CDR3 is made up of 17 amino acids. The CDR3 reads CASSQSHPGKGIGEQYF. DNA for the CDR3: TGCGCCAGCAGCCAAAGCCACCCGGGAAAGGGTATCGGCGAGCAGTACTTC.

This clonotype was picked up a small number of times. The rearrangement links TRBV20-1 to TRBJ2-3; D is undetermined. V lost 4 bases, J lost 4 bases, and 6 bases lay in between. The CDR3 extends over 11 amino acids. The germline CDR1 and CDR2 sequences are DFQATT and SNEGSKA (reference sequence). DNA of the CDR3: TGCAGTGCTAATCAGGCAGATACGCAGTATTTT. It is translated as CSANQADTQYF.

This clonotype was picked up many times. This chain joins TRBV20-1 and TRBJ2-7, with D possibly TRBD2 on 6 matching bases. The germline CDR1 and CDR2 sequences are DFQATT and SNEGSKA (reference sequence). The V gene lost 6 bases and the J gene lost 7 bases, with 22 bases spanning the gap. The CDR3 sequence is 14 residues long. CDR3 bases: TGCAGTGCCCAAAAAGGGCAGGGCGGGAATGAGCAGTACTTC. The encoded protein is CSAQKGQGGNEQYF.

This clonotype was counted a few times. The chain joins TRBV6-5 to TRBJ1-2; 7 bases match TRBD1. The CDR3 loop spans 13 amino acids. V lost 9 bases, J lost 0 bases, and 4 bases stayed unmatched. From germline, CDR1 is MNHEY and CDR2 SVGAGI. The DNA for the CDR3 is TGTGCCAGGACAGGGACAACTAACTATGGCTACACCTTC. Amino acid sequence: CARTGTTNYGYTF.

In this sample, this clonotype turned up a few times. The chain recombines TRBV20-1 with TRBJ1-2; unclear D gene. Germline V gene sequence: CDR1 DFQATT, CDR2 SNEGSKA (reference sequence). The V gene lost 0 bases and the J gene lost 0 bases, with 14 bases spanning the gap. The CDR3 spans 16 residues. In DNA, the CDR3 is TGCAGTGCTAGAGATCCAAGACACTCTGCTAACTATGGCTACACCTTC. This sequence encodes CSARDPRHSANYGYTF.

The sample holds a few counts of this clonotype. This could be a read error, since a much larger clone is one nucleotide away. The rearrangement uses TRBV10-3 and TRBJ2-1; D possibly corresponds to TRBD2 (5 bases). Germline V gene lookup returns CDR1 ENHRY and CDR2 SYGVKD. The CDR3 has 17 amino acids. Trimming took off 4 bases at V and 0 bases at J, with 16 bases between the two ends. DNA of the CDR3: TGTGCCATCAGTGGGTCGGGCGAGGGAAGCTCCTACAATGAGCAGTTCTTC. This codes for CAISGSGEGSSYNEQFF.

This clonotype was counted ten times or more. V is TRBV15 and J is TRBJ2-7, with 11 bases that match TRBD1. Per germline, CDR1 LNHNV and CDR2 YYDKDF (reference sequence). V dropped 0 bases and J dropped 2; count of bases not matched to a gene: 3. The CDR3 length is 16 residues. CDR3 sequence: CATSRDRGQGAYEQYF. CDR3 bases: TGTGCCACCAGCAGAGATCGGGGACAGGGGGCCTACGAGCAGTACTTC.

This clonotype was recorded at least ten times. This CDR3 is CASSLAYKTAENEQYF. CDR3 DNA: TGTGCCAGCAGCTTAGCGTACAAGACGGCCGAAAACGAGCAGTACTTC. The chain uses TRBV7-6 and TRBJ2-7; D call uncertain. Germline V gene data show CDR1 as SGHVS and CDR2 as FNYEAQ. The CDR3 is made up of 16 amino acids. V was shortened by 0 bases and J by 5 bases, with 17 bases between the two germline ends.

In its sample, this clonotype was seen many times. This chain connects TRBV11-2 to TRBJ2-1, with TRBD2 as a possible D gene (5 bases). Germline lookup yields CDR1 SGHAT and CDR2 FQNNGV. The CDR3 extends over 14 amino acids. V lost 5 bases to trimming and J lost 0 bases, with 8 bases between them. The CDR3 DNA reads as TGTGCCAGCAGCGTGGACTTCTCCTACAATGAGCAGTTCTTC. It codes for CASSVDFSYNEQFF.

The chain is built from TRBV19 and TRBJ2-1; TRBD2 aligns across 8 bases. Looked up from germline, CDR1 is LNHDA and CDR2 is SQIVND (reference sequence). The CDR3 runs 15 residues. J gave up 9 bases and V 4 bases, and 11 bases lay outside the gene matches. CDR3 sequence reads: CASSRGASGLPEQFF. The DNA for the CDR3 is TGTGCCAGTAGTAGGGGGGCTAGCGGGCTCCCTGAGCAGTTCTTC.

The gene calls are TRBV10-3 and TRBJ2-3; D unresolved. Trimming took off 5 bases at V and 4 bases at J, with 4 bases between the two ends. The germline V gene encodes CDR1 ENHRY and CDR2 SYGVKD. CDR3 length: 11 residues. CDR3 residues: CAISRADTQYF. CDR3 bases: TGTGCCATCAGTAGAGCAGATACGCAGTATTTT.

This clonotype occurred many times. The chain has TRBV5-8 and TRBJ2-1, with TRBD2 identical over 11 bases. In germline, CDR1 is SGHTS, CDR2 YDEGEE. The CDR3 is made up of 16 amino acids. Losses at the gene ends were 2 bases for V and 7 bases for J; bases not matched to a gene: 8. As DNA, the CDR3 is TGTGCCAGCAGCTTTAGCGGGAGGGCCAGGGTTAATGAGCAGTTCTTC. Its translation: CASSFSGRARVNEQFF.

This clonotype has a count of ten or more. The chain joins TRBV5-1 to TRBJ1-2; the D is unclear. This CDR3 has 14 residues. Trimming removed 4 bases at V and 4 bases at J, with 14 bases between. Germline lookup yields CDR1 SGHRS and CDR2 YFSETQ. The CDR3 DNA is TGCGCCAGCAGCCCCCAGCCCCCCGGCTATGGCTACACCTTC. Residues: CASSPQPPGYGYTF. Combining the CDR3 with reference TRBV5-1 and TRBJ1-2 gives the whole variable domain KAGVTQTPRYLIKTRGQQVTLSCSPISGHRSVSWYQQTPGQGLQFLFEYFSETQRNKGNFPGRFSGRQFSNSRSEMNVSTLELGDSALYLCASSPQPPGYGYTFGSGTRLTVV.